This passage covers 23 T cell receptor beta chains from one sample sequenced in a study of cytomegalovirus exposure and HLA in healthy donors. The PCR contained 60 Vbeta and 13 Jbeta primers. Using immunoSEQ multiplex PCR, the repertoire was profiled, and TCRdb retains in-frame clones only, with some absent. The table records 150,000 to 200,000 clones, under 85% of them present only once. The sequenced sample consisted of PBMCs. The origin of the receptors is a woman younger than 45 in good health and CMV-seronegative.

Only a few counts were recorded for this clone. The chain employs TRBV6-1 and TRBJ1-2, with D unresolved. The length of the CDR3 is 16 residues. In germline, CDR1 is MNHNS, CDR2 SASEGT. The V gene lost 0 bases and the J gene lost 4 bases, with 15 bases spanning the gap. DNA of the CDR3: TGTGCCAGCAGTGAAGCTCGGCAGGCCATAAGCTATGGCTACACCTTC. This sequence encodes CASSEARQAISYGYTF.

V usage is TRBV6-1 and J usage is TRBJ1-3; 8 bases line up with TRBD1. The junction had 6 bases not matched to a gene; V was cut back by 3 bases and J by 5 bases. CDR3 length: 15 residues. In germline, CDR1 is MNHNS, CDR2 SASEGT. For the CDR3, the DNA is TGTGCCAGCAGTGACTCGCAGGGGGCAAGAAACACCATATATTTT. The encoded protein is CASSDSQGARNTIYF.

The V call is TRBV5-1, the J call TRBJ1-2; D is unclear. The CDR3 consists of 13 residues. The V and J ends lost 5 bases and 4 bases respectively, with 12 bases between them. The V gene's germline CDR1 is SGHRS and CDR2 YFSETQ. The CDR3 coding sequence is TGCGCCAGCAGACGAGAACAGAGCTATGGCTACACCTTC. It encodes CASRREQSYGYTF.

This clone was picked up a small number of times. V is TRBV25-1 and J is TRBJ2-5; D unclear. This CDR3 region has 14 residues. The V gene lost 3 bases and the J gene lost 0 bases, with 8 bases spanning the gap. Per germline, CDR1 MGHDK and CDR2 SYGVNS. The CDR3 sequence: CASSDRAYQETQYF. CDR3 nucleotide sequence: TGTGCCAGCAGTGACAGAGCGTACCAAGAGACCCAGTACTTC.

CDR3 protein: CASIQTGRGQFGEQYF. The CDR3 nucleotides are TGTGCCAGCATTCAAACGGGAAGGGGACAGTTCGGCGAGCAGTACTTC. The chain has TRBV2 and TRBJ2-7; the match to TRBD1 covers 7 bases. The CDR3 totals 16 residues. Germline V gene sequence: CDR1 SNHLY, CDR2 FYNNEI. J lost 6 bases, V lost 7 bases, and 18 bases had no gene match.

V usage is TRBV5-1 and J usage is TRBJ1-2; D may be TRBD1 (6 bases). The CDR3 length is 16 residues. Trimming shortened V by 3 bases and J by 0 bases, and 15 bases separated the two germline ends. Germline V gene data show CDR1 as SGHRS and CDR2 as YFSETQ. CDR3 coding DNA: TGCGCCAGCAGCTCGCCATCCGGGACACCTAACTATGGCTACACCTTC. It specifies CASSSPSGTPNYGYTF.

This chain connects TRBV5-1 to TRBJ2-1; 15 positions agree with TRBD2. This CDR3 has 16 amino acids. Germline CDR1 reads SGHRS; CDR2 reads YFSETQ. Unmatched junction bases numbered 5, after V lost 4 bases and J lost 6 bases. CDR3 DNA sequence: TGCGCCAGCAGCACGGGACTAGCGGGGGGATTCAATGAGCAGTTCTTC. Protein: CASSTGLAGGFNEQFF.

CDR3 residues: CAWSPDRGDGYTF. The CDR3 coding sequence is TGTGCCTGGAGCCCGGACAGGGGCGATGGCTACACCTTC. The chain joins TRBV30 to TRBJ1-2; TRBD1 matches 9 bases. The CDR3 sequence is 13 residues long. Germline CDR1 reads GTSNPN; CDR2 reads SVGIG (reference sequence). With V trimmed by 3 bases and J by 6 bases, 5 bases remained unmatched.

This chain uses TRBV14 with TRBJ2-3; no definite D call. V dropped 4 bases and J dropped 7 bases, with 9 bases sitting between them. Germline CDR1 is SGHDN and CDR2 is FVKESK. The CDR3 consists of 12 residues. CDR3 sequence: CASSPNTNTQYF. The CDR3 DNA sequence: TGTGCCAGCAGCCCCAACACCAATACGCAGTATTTT. The whole variable domain, remainder taken from reference TRBV14 and TRBJ2-3, is EAGVTQFPSHSVIEKGQTVTLRCDPISGHDNLYWYRRVMGKEIKFLLHFVKESKQDESGMPNNRFLAERTGGTYSTLKVQPAELEDSGVYFCASSPNTNTQYFGPGTRLTVL.

This chain links TRBV9 with TRBJ1-4, with D perhaps TRBD1 (5 bases). Between the trimmed V and J ends, which lost 1 base and 2 bases, there was a span of 9 bases. The CDR3 has 15 residues. The germline V gene has CDR1 SGDLS and CDR2 YYNGEE. The CDR3 is CASSVRGTTNEKLFF. CDR3 sequence (DNA): TGTGCCAGCAGCGTAAGAGGGACTACTAATGAAAAACTGTTTTTT. The full variable domain, completed using reference TRBV9 and TRBJ1-4, is DSGVTQTPKHLITATGQRVTLRCSPRSGDLSVYWYQQSLDQGLQFLIQYYNGEERAKGNILERFSAQQFPDLHSELNLSSLELGDSALYFCASSVRGTTNEKLFFGSGTQLSVL.

This chain joins TRBV18 and TRBJ1-2, with D tentatively TRBD1 (5 bases). Germline V gene data show CDR1 as KGHSH and CDR2 as LQKENI. The V gene lost 3 bases and the J gene lost 4 bases, with 15 bases spanning the gap. This CDR3 has 15 residues. The CDR3 DNA sequence: TGTGCCAGCTCACCTGACACGAGACAGACCTATGGCTACACCTTC. Translation: CASSPDTRQTYGYTF.

This sequence joins TRBV13 and TRBJ2-7, with 7 nucleotides matching TRBD2. V trimming: 5 bases; J trimming: 6 bases; junction bases outside the gene matches: 16. Looked up from germline, CDR1 is PRHDT and CDR2 is FYEKMQ (reference sequence). The CDR3 runs to 16 residues. CDR3 bases: TGTGCCAGCAGCGTCTCTAGCGGCCCCCACCCTTTCGAGCAGTACTTC. Its protein is CASSVSSGPHPFEQYF.

The V gene is TRBV27, the J gene TRBJ2-1; 9 bases map to TRBD2. With V trimmed by 5 bases and J by 1 base, 12 bases remained unmatched. The CDR3 length is 18 residues. CDR1 and CDR2 (germline): MNHEY, SMNVEV (reference sequence). The CDR3 sequence: CASSRRASGIRSYNEQFF. DNA for the CDR3: TGTGCCAGCAGTAGACGGGCTAGCGGGATTCGGTCCTACAATGAGCAGTTCTTC.

CDR3 DNA: TGCAGCGTTGCGACAGGGAATGAAGCTTTCTTT. Protein product: CSVATGNEAFF. This chain connects TRBV29-1 to TRBJ1-1, with 7 bases aligning to TRBD1. Germline loops: CDR1 SQVTM, CDR2 ANQGSEA. V lost 4 bases and J lost 7; bases outside the gene matches: 3. This CDR3 has 11 amino acids.

This sequence joins TRBV28 and TRBJ2-7; 7 bases agree with TRBD1. In germline, CDR1 is MDHEN, CDR2 SYDVKM. Losses at the gene ends were 3 bases for V and 0 bases for J; bases not matched to a gene: 14. This CDR3 is 18 amino acids long. CDR3 amino acids: CASSLPTRRDSLSYEQYF. In DNA form, the CDR3 reads TGTGCCAGCAGTTTGCCAACCCGCCGGGACAGCCTCTCCTACGAGCAGTACTTC. Together with reference TRBV28 and TRBJ2-7, the CDR3 gives the full variable domain: DVKVTQSSRYLVKRTGEKVFLECVQDMDHENMFWYRQDPGLGLRLIYFSYDVKMKEKGDIPEGYSVSREKKERFSLILESASTNQTSMYLCASSLPTRRDSLSYEQYFGPGTRLTVT.

This clone was seen just once. This rearrangement joins TRBV29-1 to TRBJ2-6; tentative D call: TRBD1 (5 bases). V shed 1 base and J shed 2 bases, with 6 bases lying between them. CDR1 is SQVTM, CDR2 ANQGSEA, per germline. The CDR3 length is 14 residues. The CDR3 DNA reads TGCAGCGTTGAAGGGGGCGCTGGGGCCAACGTCCTGACTTTC. Protein sequence: CSVEGGAGANVLTF.

About this clone: The germline gene is not matched at one end of the junction; a read error may be the cause. CDR3 nucleotides: TGTGCCAGCAGCCACCCGGGACTAGCGGGTTCTGGGGCCGACGTCCTGACTTTC. Its protein product is CASSHPGLAGSGADVLTF. This chain links TRBV5-4 with TRBJ2-6; 12 bases map to TRBD2. CDR3 length: 18 amino acids. Germline V gene data show CDR1 as SGHNT and CDR2 as YYREEE (reference sequence).

The chain combines TRBV20-1 with TRBJ2-3; a possible D gene is TRBD1 (7 bases). Germline V gives CDR1 DFQATT, CDR2 SNEGSKA (reference sequence). V was cut by 6 bases and J by 5 bases, with 9 bases left in between. This CDR3 is built from 11 residues. CDR3: CSAQGGDTQYF. The DNA for the CDR3 is TGCAGTGCCCAGGGGGGAGATACGCAGTATTTT.

J is TRBJ1-2 and V is TRBV2; maybe TRBD1 (5 bases). Germline V gives CDR1 SNHLY, CDR2 FYNNEI. V was pared by 3 bases and J by 4 bases, with 12 bases between. The CDR3 runs 14 residues. CDR3 residues: CASSDLRQSYGYTF. The CDR3 DNA reads TGTGCCAGCAGTGACCTACGACAGAGCTATGGCTACACCTTC.

The chain combines TRBV28 with TRBJ2-6; 16 bases map to TRBD2. Germline assignment: CDR1 MDHEN and CDR2 SYDVKM. Unmatched junction bases numbered 1, after V lost 3 bases and J lost 2 bases. This CDR3 has 18 amino acids. The CDR3 loop is CASSFGTSGRAGANVLTF. DNA of the CDR3: TGTGCCAGCAGTTTTGGGACTAGCGGGAGGGCTGGGGCCAACGTCCTGACTTTC.

The chain employs TRBV5-5 and TRBJ2-5; TRBD1 matches 8 bases. The CDR3 is 15 residues long. Unmatched junction bases numbered 13, after V lost 3 bases and J lost 9 bases. Germline CDR1 reads SGHKS; CDR2 reads YYEKEE (reference sequence). The CDR3 nucleotides read TGTGCCAGCAGCTCTACGGGACAGGCCGTTAGGGCCCAGTACTTC. The encoded protein is CASSSTGQAVRAQYF.

V usage is TRBV20-1 and J usage is TRBJ2-7, with D maybe TRBD2 (6 bases). Germline CDR1 DFQATT, CDR2 SNEGSKA (reference sequence). Trimming removed 3 bases from V and 6 bases from J, with 9 bases in between. This CDR3 is 11 amino acids long. The CDR3 sequence: CSASGGVEQYF. The CDR3 bases are TGCAGTGCTAGTGGAGGGGTCGAGCAGTACTTC.

CDR3 sequence reads: CSVGGRENPKNEQFF. The DNA for the CDR3 is TGCAGCGTTGGTGGTCGGGAGAACCCTAAAAATGAGCAGTTCTTC. The genes are TRBV29-1 and TRBJ2-1, with D perhaps TRBD2 (6 bases). With 4 bases removed from V and 7 bases from J, the gap between germline ends came to 20 bases. The CDR3 consists of 15 residues. CDR1 is SQVTM and CDR2 is ANQGSEA in the germline V gene.